The 20 T cell receptor beta chains below come from one sample, sequenced in a study of T cell clonotyping in hematopoietic cell transplantation. Time point described: recipient sample about 28 days before transplant, after cytoreduction. Using immunoSEQ multiplex PCR, the repertoire was profiled, and TCRdb retains in-frame clones only, with some absent. Altogether 65,000 to 80,000 clones are present, roughly 95% being singletons, with the ten largest covering approximately 1.8%. This material consisted of peripheral blood mononuclear cells, taken before stem cell transplant. The receptor source for this set is a woman between 50 and 59 years old with acute myeloid leukemia. Some clones in this sample may be carry-over from other donors' samples.

J is TRBJ1-2 and V is TRBV30, with D possibly matching TRBD1 (5 bases). There are 15 residues in the CDR3. The germline V gene encodes CDR1 GTSNPN and CDR2 SVGIG (reference sequence). Between the trimmed V and J ends, which lost 1 base and 4 bases, there was a span of 16 bases. CDR3: CAWSGRDVKSYGYTF. The DNA for the CDR3 is TGTGCCTGGAGTGGCCGGGACGTTAAGTCCTATGGCTACACCTTC.

This sequence joins TRBV6-6 and TRBJ1-2, with D perhaps matching TRBD1 (5 bases). Germline V gene sequence: CDR1 MNHNY, CDR2 SVGAGI (reference sequence). This CDR3 comprises 16 residues. The ends were cut back, 0 bases at V and 1 base at J, with 12 bases in the middle. In DNA form, the CDR3 reads TGTGCCAGCAGTTACTCGTCCAGGGAGTATAACTATGGCTACACCTTC. Residues: CASSYSSREYNYGYTF.

The V gene is TRBV15, the J gene TRBJ2-2, with 8 bases aligning to TRBD2. The CDR3 contains 17 residues. V lost 0 bases, J lost 4 bases, and 7 bases stayed unmatched. CDR1 is LNHNV and CDR2 is YYDKDF in the germline V gene (reference sequence). The DNA for the CDR3 is TGTGCCACCAGCAGAGATACGGGACTAGTCGCCACCGGGGAGCTGTTTTTT. Translated, it gives CATSRDTGLVATGELFF.

The chain uses TRBV25-1 and TRBJ1-1, with a weak D call TRBD1 (6 bases). CDR1 MGHDK and CDR2 SYGVNS come from the germline V gene. The CDR3 totals 11 residues. V was clipped by 6 bases and J by 6 bases, with 8 bases between them. The CDR3 nucleotides read TGTGCCAGCAGACACAGGGCTGAAGCTTTCTTT. Its translation: CASRHRAEAFF.

V is TRBV7-3 and J is TRBJ1-2; unclear D gene. With 5 bases removed from V and 4 bases from J, the gap between germline ends came to 8 bases. The CDR3 has 12 amino acids. Germline V lookup: CDR1 SGHTA, CDR2 FQGTGA. CDR3 DNA: TGTGCCAGCAGCCGCGCTGGCTATGGCTACACCTTC. Translating gives CASSRAGYGYTF.

The J gene is TRBJ2-3, the V gene TRBV19, with D possibly matching TRBD2 (6 bases). Between the trimmed V and J ends, which lost 5 bases and 0 bases, there was a span of 9 bases. The CDR3 runs to 14 residues. The germline V gene has CDR1 LNHDA and CDR2 SQIVND (reference sequence). In nucleotides, the CDR3 is TGTGCCAGTAGTCGACTAGAGAGCACAGATACGCAGTATTTT. This sequence encodes CASSRLESTDTQYF.

The chain couples TRBV6-5 to TRBJ2-7; 10 nucleotides align to TRBD2. Germline CDR1 MNHEY, CDR2 SVGAGI. The trim removed 5 bases at V and 7 bases at J, leaving 5 bases unmatched. This CDR3 comprises 13 residues. CDR3 DNA sequence: TGTGCCAGCAGTCCAAGCGGGAGGGGAGAGCAGTACTTC. Translated: CASSPSGRGEQYF.

CDR3 protein: CASSPLRGGETQYF. DNA of the CDR3: TGTGCCAGCAGCCCGTTGCGGGGTGGGGAGACCCAGTACTTC. J is TRBJ2-5 and V is TRBV11-2, with D possibly TRBD2 on 6 matching bases. CDR1 and CDR2 from the germline V gene are SGHAT and FQNNGV. This CDR3 has 14 residues. Trimming removed 5 bases at V and 5 bases at J, with 15 bases between.

V gene TRBV25-1 combines with J gene TRBJ1-2; unclear D gene. Deletions cut 4 bases from V and 1 base from J, with 10 bases between. Germline CDR1 reads MGHDK; CDR2 reads SYGVNS. This CDR3 has 14 residues. The CDR3 protein is CASSATDNNYGYTF. In DNA form, the CDR3 reads TGTGCCAGCAGTGCCACTGACAATAACTATGGCTACACCTTC.

The rearrangement joins TRBV4-1 to TRBJ2-7; 9 nucleotides align to TRBD1. The CDR3 runs to 17 residues. Germline CDR1 and CDR2: MGHRA and YSYEKL. J was trimmed by 1 base and V by 1 base; bases with no gene match: 8. This CDR3 is CASSQGQTGGSSYEQYF. CDR3 nucleotide sequence: TGCGCCAGCAGCCAAGGTCAGACAGGGGGAAGTTCCTACGAGCAGTACTTC.

This clone was seen only once. The chain couples TRBV28 to TRBJ1-2; possibly TRBD1 for D (5 bases). The CDR3 spans 12 residues. Trimming pared 3 bases from V and 8 bases from J, leaving 10 bases between. The germline gives CDR1 MDHEN, CDR2 SYDVKM. The CDR3 region has the DNA TGTGCCAGCAGTTTTGGGGCGGGAGGCTACACCTTC. This encodes CASSFGAGGYTF.

The chain couples TRBV9 to TRBJ1-2, with D unresolved. CDR3 length: 13 residues. V was pared by 4 bases and J by 4 bases, with 11 bases between. The germline V gene has CDR1 SGDLS and CDR2 YYNGEE. The chain's CDR3 is CASSTRAGYGYTF. The CDR3 DNA is TGTGCCAGCAGCACCCGTGCGGGCTATGGCTACACCTTC.

The V call is TRBV19, the J call TRBJ2-3, with TRBD2 matching over 8 bases. Unmatched junction bases numbered 9, after V lost 4 bases and J lost 3 bases. The V gene's germline CDR1 is LNHDA and CDR2 SQIVND (reference sequence). The CDR3 covers 16 residues. CDR3 nucleotides: TGTGCCAGTAGTACCTTAGAAGCGGGGGAGACAGATACGCAGTATTTT. Its protein product is CASSTLEAGETDTQYF.

The rearrangement links TRBV10-3 to TRBJ2-3; D call uncertain. Deletions cut 0 bases from V and 0 bases from J, with 7 bases between. The germline V gene encodes CDR1 ENHRY and CDR2 SYGVKD. The CDR3 spans 15 residues. The CDR3 spells CAISESKSSTDTQYF. CDR3 DNA: TGTGCCATCAGTGAGTCCAAGTCTAGCACAGATACGCAGTATTTT.

J is TRBJ1-2 and V is TRBV5-1; D possibly corresponds to TRBD1 (5 bases). V lost 0 bases and J 2 bases, leaving 14 bases between the germline ends. The CDR3 runs 16 residues. From germline, CDR1 is SGHRS and CDR2 YFSETQ. CDR3 loop: CASSLGELKGNYGYTF. The CDR3 DNA is TGCGCCAGCAGCTTGGGAGAACTTAAGGGGAACTATGGCTACACCTTC. Based on the CDR3 plus reference TRBV5-1 and TRBJ1-2, the full variable domain is KAGVTQTPRYLIKTRGQQVTLSCSPISGHRSVSWYQQTPGQGLQFLFEYFSETQRNKGNFPGRFSGRQFSNSRSEMNVSTLELGDSALYLCASSLGELKGNYGYTFGSGTRLTVV.

The chain recombines TRBV28 with TRBJ1-5, with no clear D. Trimming pared 3 bases from V and 7 bases from J, leaving 10 bases between. The CDR3 has 13 amino acids. The germline V gene encodes CDR1 MDHEN and CDR2 SYDVKM. CDR3: CASSFAGGQPQHF. DNA for the CDR3: TGTGCCAGCAGTTTCGCAGGAGGGCAGCCCCAGCATTTT.

The chain is built from TRBV10-3 and TRBJ2-7, with 7 bases aligning to TRBD2. Germline lookup yields CDR1 ENHRY and CDR2 SYGVKD. With V trimmed by 3 bases and J by 7 bases, 9 bases remained unmatched. The CDR3 sequence is 14 residues long. CDR3 in DNA: TGTGCCATCAGTGATGGAGCGGGATTCAGTGAGCAGTACTTC. Its translation: CAISDGAGFSEQYF.

The chain couples TRBV30 to TRBJ1-6; D possibly corresponds to TRBD1 (6 bases). Trimming cost V 2 bases and J 10 bases, with 15 bases left between them. The CDR3 extends over 14 amino acids. Per the germline V gene, CDR1 is GTSNPN and CDR2 is SVGIG (reference sequence). CDR3 nucleotides: TGTGCCTGGAGTCTGGGGGCTCCTCTATCACCCCTCCACTTT. Amino acids: CAWSLGAPLSPLHF.

This chain uses TRBV28 with TRBJ2-7; 8 bases are a match to TRBD1. The CDR3 contains 13 residues. V shed 8 bases, J shed 3 bases, and the junction held 6 bases outside the gene matches. The germline CDR1 and CDR2 sequences are MDHEN and SYDVKM. The CDR3 region is CASWDRFGYEQYF. The CDR3 region has the DNA TGTGCCAGCTGGGACAGGTTCGGCTACGAGCAGTACTTC.

This sequence joins TRBV2 and TRBJ2-4; maybe TRBD2 (6 bases). Deletions cut 7 bases from V and 0 bases from J, with 19 bases between. This CDR3 is 17 amino acids long. CDR1 is SNHLY and CDR2 is FYNNEI in the germline V gene. The CDR3 coding sequence is TGTGCCAGCACTGGGGGGTTTGGCGGTCGAGCCAAAAACATTCAGTACTTC. It codes for CASTGGFGGRAKNIQYF.